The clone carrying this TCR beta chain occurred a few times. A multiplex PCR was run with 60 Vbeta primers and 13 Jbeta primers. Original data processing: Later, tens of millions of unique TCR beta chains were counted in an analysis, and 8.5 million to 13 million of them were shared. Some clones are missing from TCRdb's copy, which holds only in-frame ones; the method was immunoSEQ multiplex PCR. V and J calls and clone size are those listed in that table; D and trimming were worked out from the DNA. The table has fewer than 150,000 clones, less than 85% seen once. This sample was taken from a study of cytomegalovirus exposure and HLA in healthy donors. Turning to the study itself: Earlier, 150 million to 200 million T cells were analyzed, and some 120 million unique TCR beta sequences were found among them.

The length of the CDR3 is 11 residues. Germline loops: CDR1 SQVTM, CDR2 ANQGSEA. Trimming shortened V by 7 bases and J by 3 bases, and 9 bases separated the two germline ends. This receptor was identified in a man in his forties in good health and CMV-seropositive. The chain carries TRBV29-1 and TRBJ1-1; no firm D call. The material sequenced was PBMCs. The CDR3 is CSALQYTEAFF. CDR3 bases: TGCAGCGCCCTACAGTACACTGAAGCTTTCTTT.